This TCR beta chain was profiled in a study of blood T cell repertoires in COVID-19. On the study more broadly: The United States, Italy and Spain provided the acute and convalescent COVID-19 samples. Nucleic acid was either cDNA or gDNA, and it came from T cells, B-cell-depleted T cells, or PBMCs.

This clone was detected a few times. CDR3 length: 13 amino acids. Germline CDR1 reads SGHKS; CDR2 reads YYEKEE (reference sequence). Trimming removed 3 bases at V and 4 bases at J, with 9 bases between. The data were produced by immunoSEQ multiplex PCR, yet TCRdb's version contains in-frame clones alone and is incomplete. The sample carries about 63,000 clones, roughly three quarters recorded once. Sequenced input: peripheral blood. The TCR comes from a woman older than 75 with acute or convalescent COVID-19. The genes are TRBV5-5 and TRBJ2-3, with D possibly being TRBD1 (5 bases). This CDR3 reads CASSSRAPDTQYF. For the CDR3, the DNA is TGTGCCAGCAGCTCCAGGGCCCCAGATACGCAGTATTTT.